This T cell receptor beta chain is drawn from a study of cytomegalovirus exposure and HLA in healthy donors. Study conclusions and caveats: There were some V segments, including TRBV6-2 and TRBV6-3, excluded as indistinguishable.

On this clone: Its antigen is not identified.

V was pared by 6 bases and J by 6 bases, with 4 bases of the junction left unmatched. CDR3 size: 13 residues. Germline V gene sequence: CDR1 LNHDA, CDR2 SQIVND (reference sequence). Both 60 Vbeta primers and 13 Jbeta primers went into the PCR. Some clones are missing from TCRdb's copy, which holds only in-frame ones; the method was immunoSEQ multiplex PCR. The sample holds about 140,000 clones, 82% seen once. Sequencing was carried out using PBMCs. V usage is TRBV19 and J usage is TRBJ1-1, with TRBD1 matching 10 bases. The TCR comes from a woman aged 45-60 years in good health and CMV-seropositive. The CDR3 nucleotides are TGTGCCAGTAGCCGGGACAGGGGATCTGAAGCTTTCTTT. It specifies CASSRDRGSEAFF.